A single sample gave rise to the 3 T cell receptor beta chains below, sequenced in a study of graft-versus-host responses after intestinal transplantation. No antigens are known for them. TCRdb keeps only in-frame clones here, not all; method: immunoSEQ multiplex PCR. The sample records fewer than 120,000 clones, 93% being singletons. Sequencing was performed on unstimulated CD8+ T cells sorted from spleen or lymph node cells, taken before intestinal transplant. The receptors were gathered from a human donor who received an intestinal transplant.

The rearrangement links TRBV7-9 to TRBJ2-7; D unclear. The germline V gene encodes CDR1 SEHNR and CDR2 FQNEAQ (reference sequence). CDR3 length equals 13 residues. Trimming took off 1 base at V and 1 base at J, with 5 bases between the two ends. The CDR3 loop is CASSLGFSYEQYF. CDR3 nucleotide sequence: TGTGCCAGCAGCTTAGGGTTTTCCTACGAGCAGTACTTC.

The chain recombines TRBV19 with TRBJ1-1; weak D call: TRBD1 (5 bases). The CDR3 is 13 amino acids. Germline lookup yields CDR1 LNHDA and CDR2 SQIVND (reference sequence). V lost 7 bases to trimming and J lost 5 bases, with 14 bases between them. The CDR3 protein is CASTFGGWTEAFF. In nucleotides, the CDR3 is TGTGCCAGTACGTTCGGGGGGTGGACTGAAGCTTTCTTT.

The gene calls are TRBV11-3 and TRBJ2-7; D not resolved. Between the trimmed V and J ends, which lost 6 bases and 6 bases, there was a span of 15 bases. The germline V gene encodes CDR1 SGHNT and CDR2 YENEEA. CDR3 length: 13 amino acids. Written as DNA, the CDR3 is TGTGCCAGCAGTCCCCTCGGTGGAAGCGAGCAGTACTTC. The encoded protein is CASSPLGGSEQYF.